Listed below are T cell receptor beta chains from one sample, sequenced in a study of blood T cell repertoires in COVID-19. Only in-frame clones appear in the TCRdb table, and some are missing; sequencing was by immunoSEQ multiplex PCR. This table holds 400,000 or so clones, around 91% found once. Material for sequencing was PBMCs or T cells enriched from blood (not recorded which). These receptor sequences come from a man younger than 40 who had recovered from COVID-19. The conserved cysteine and the conserved F or W are not part of the CDR3 here. Fields, in order: V gene, J gene, CDR3 protein.

v_call: TRBV3-1/TRBV3-2
j_call: TRBJ1-4
cdr3_aa: ASSHSDRLTNEKLF

v_call: TRBV4-1
j_call: TRBJ2-7
cdr3_aa: ASSPRQGALPTGEQY

v_call: TRBV28
j_call: TRBJ1-2
cdr3_aa: ASSPRQGGNGYT

v_call: TRBV25-1
j_call: TRBJ1-5
cdr3_aa: ASSGEPGQRNQPQH

v_call: TRBV10-1
j_call: TRBJ2-3
cdr3_aa: ASSGTSGTRFPQY

v_call: TRBV10-1
j_call: TRBJ2-3
cdr3_aa: ASSEDPPGLAVTDTQY

v_call: TRBV5-1
j_call: TRBJ1-4
cdr3_aa: ASSLTTGQGAEGEKLF

v_call: TRBV6-5
j_call: TRBJ2-7
cdr3_aa: ASSYSNFGSYEQY

v_call: TRBV5-1
j_call: TRBJ1-2
cdr3_aa: ASSLGGRGYGYT

v_call: TRBV18
j_call: TRBJ2-3
cdr3_aa: ASSLVEGSDTQY

v_call: TRBV1
j_call: TRBJ1-1
cdr3_aa: TSSQHSTEAF

v_call: TRBV19
j_call: TRBJ1-5
cdr3_aa: ASQGQGPNQPQH

v_call: TRBV5-1
j_call: TRBJ1-2
cdr3_aa: ASRLSRQGAGYT

v_call: TRBV15
j_call: TRBJ2-3
cdr3_aa: ATSGLTSGRAEYTQY

v_call: TRBV28
j_call: TRBJ1-1
cdr3_aa: ASSQGQLNTEAF

v_call: TRBV10-3
j_call: TRBJ2-2
cdr3_aa: ALQGQVTGELF

v_call: TRBV11-2
j_call: TRBJ2-7
cdr3_aa: ASSLTPGDSNIYEQY

v_call: TRBV28
j_call: TRBJ1-1
cdr3_aa: ASKHLNTEAF

v_call: TRBV30
j_call: TRBJ1-2
cdr3_aa: AWSPGTGGAGYT

v_call: TRBV2
j_call: TRBJ2-7
cdr3_aa: ASSEAGLTYEQY

v_call: TRBV5-6
j_call: TRBJ1-6
cdr3_aa: ASSLNIGGRDSPLH

v_call: TRBV6-5
j_call: TRBJ1-5
cdr3_aa: ATLKEGLYQPQH

v_call: TRBV7-9
j_call: TRBJ2-1
cdr3_aa: ASSLWGLAGYNEQF

v_call: TRBV29-1
j_call: TRBJ2-7
cdr3_aa: SVDFLGQQY

v_call: TRBV7-2
j_call: TRBJ2-1
cdr3_aa: ASSSNEEQF

v_call: TRBV3-1/TRBV3-2
j_call: TRBJ1-2
cdr3_aa: ASSQALVTNYGYT

v_call: TRBV5-6
j_call: TRBJ2-7
cdr3_aa: ASSGGLSYEQY

v_call: TRBV5-4
j_call: TRBJ1-1
cdr3_aa: ASSLRQGATSAEAF

v_call: TRBV5-1
j_call: TRBJ2-7
cdr3_aa: ASSTLTGPYEQY

v_call: TRBV19
j_call: TRBJ2-1
cdr3_aa: ATLSSGSSYNEQF

v_call: TRBV3-1/TRBV3-2
j_call: TRBJ2-7
cdr3_aa: ASSQESGVYEQY

v_call: TRBV28
j_call: TRBJ1-4
cdr3_aa: ASRSGQFATNEKLF

v_call: TRBV5-1
j_call: TRBJ2-7
cdr3_aa: ASRPPSGYYEQY

v_call: TRBV10-2
j_call: TRBJ1-3
cdr3_aa: ASTTTGRTSGNTIY

v_call: TRBV19
j_call: TRBJ1-5
cdr3_aa: ASSVLRDSTQPQH

v_call: TRBV20-1
j_call: TRBJ2-2
cdr3_aa: SASLGGPGELF

v_call: TRBV27
j_call: TRBJ2-1
cdr3_aa: ASSLIAVGYNEQF

v_call: TRBV12-5
j_call: TRBJ1-1
cdr3_aa: ASGLEQGQRNTEAF

v_call: TRBV9
j_call: TRBJ2-3
cdr3_aa: ASSVGIDTQY

v_call: TRBV10-3
j_call: TRBJ2-1
cdr3_aa: AISGALAGGSYNEQF

v_call: TRBV28
j_call: TRBJ2-7
cdr3_aa: ASSLDPRGQAGEQY

v_call: TRBV5-1
j_call: TRBJ2-2
cdr3_aa: ASSLGQSDTGELF

v_call: TRBV30
j_call: TRBJ1-1
cdr3_aa: AWGSQITGSTEAF

v_call: TRBV3-1/TRBV3-2
j_call: TRBJ2-5
cdr3_aa: ASSQDPSGGTQY

v_call: TRBV14
j_call: TRBJ2-7
cdr3_aa: ASSHPTDGTYEQY

v_call: TRBV11-2
j_call: TRBJ1-3
cdr3_aa: ASSPWTGGSGNTIY

v_call: TRBV27
j_call: TRBJ2-1
cdr3_aa: ASSFGGGGDEQF

v_call: TRBV5-6
j_call: TRBJ1-3
cdr3_aa: ASSFGTGGNTIY